This TCR beta chain came from a study of naive CD8 T cells in extremely preterm neonates (dated by TCRdb to about 2017). Context from the whole study: The study compared the TCRbeta CDR3 repertoires of sorted naive CD8+ T cells among four age groups: extremely preterm neonates, term neonates, young children and adults.

The investigation overall reported the following: A higher proportion of shared CDR3 nucleotide sequences was found in preterm neonates (around 2.7%) than in term neonates (about 0.4%), young children (roughly 0.03%) and adults (approximately 0.01%). As limitations, the authors pointed to a small sample size and variable productive template counts among preterm samples. Prospective longitudinal studies of preterm and term neonates were called for by the authors so that T cell development could be tracked within individuals. Significantly lower iChao1 richness than in all other age groups (p < 0.05) and an even clone distribution were observed in preterm neonates, indicating a less rich repertoire. Compared with the older groups, preterm CDR3s were shorter and closer to germline, carrying fewer N additions and showing less junctional trimming.

Preterm samples came from a handful of extremely preterm deliveries at 23-27 weeks of gestation. The study left out pregnancies involving fetal demise, active maternal HSV infection or known maternal HIV infection. A FACSAria III cell sorter was used to sort live, Annexin V-negative naive CD8+ T cells (CD3+CD8+CD45RA+CCR7+). Per sample, between roughly 17,000 and 110,000 naive CD8+ T cells were obtained by sorting. Mixed venous-arterial cord blood was collected with preassembled standardized sampling kits. Cord blood was held at room temperature, and processing was completed within 4 hours of collection. Mononuclear cells were isolated from diluted blood by Ficoll-Paque density gradient centrifugation. Before sorting, mononuclear cells were cryopreserved in 10% DMSO plus 90% FBS and kept long term at -150 degrees C. Annexin V and antibodies against CD3, CD8, CCR7 and CD45RA were used to stain the thawed cells. Genomic DNA was extracted from snap-frozen sorted cell pellets with the DNeasy Blood and Tissue Kit.

The CDR3 holds 14 amino acids from the cysteine to the phenylalanine. CDR3 DNA is the only sequence kept; it has 42 bases, read in frame from the first base. After removal of 1 base from V and 6 bases from J, the junction retains 2 bases not matched to a gene. Per the germline V gene (reference sequence), MNHEY is the CDR1 and SMNVEV is the CDR2. TCRbeta CDR3 regions were amplified from genomic DNA by a two-step, bias-controlled multiplex PCR. Primers specific for every TRBV and TRBJ gene segment were included in the multiplex PCR. The immunoSEQ Assay was used to generate the TCRbeta repertoire data. The original methods were these. A relative-frequency ratio and a modified nearest-neighbor algorithm were applied to filter and cluster reads so that closely related sequences were merged. V, D and J gene assignments for CDR3 sequences followed IMGT annotation. Template counts were corrected for PCR amplification bias by normalization and were quantified against synthetic TCR CDR3 analog sequences. Only unique productive sequences, that is, in-frame CDR3 sequences lacking stop codons, were included in the analyses. The immunoSEQ Analyzer software was used to compute clonality, defined as 1 minus Pielou's evenness, and iChao1 richness. Statistical testing was performed in JMP, using Student's t-test or a non-parametric test depending on Shapiro-Wilk normality results. TCRdb limited this immuneACCESS table to in-frame rearrangements with V and J called. A share of clones is missing; checked studies link under half to unresolved V genes, and the rest is unexplained. The V and J calls and the clone size are those of that table, but D and trimming were determined from the DNA. The sample records 21,000 or so clones, approximately 89% of which are singletons. The ten largest clones add up to about 0.85% of the sample.

This clone was counted a single time. Its antigen is unknown. Base-call qualities are not available, and no considerably larger clone is one nucleotide away. The rearrangement combines TRBV27 with TRBJ2-7; the junction holds 11 bases that match TRBD2. Source material: naive CD8+ T cells from cord blood. The origin of this receptor is a boy who was born preterm. CDR3 reads: CASSLLAGGSEQYF. The nucleotide sequence reads TGTGCCAGCAGTTTATTAGCGGGGGGGAGCGAGCAGTACTTC.